The clone carrying this TCR beta chain has just a few counts. The target antigen is unknown. The study ran its PCR with 60 Vbeta and 13 Jbeta primers. Here immunoSEQ multiplex PCR was the method, and the copy in TCRdb shows in-frame clones only, minus some. The sample contains about 130,000 clones, approximately 77% of which appear only once. This entry is derived from a study of cytomegalovirus exposure and HLA in healthy donors. Study-level points and caveats: In a later analysis, V- and J-gene trimming of beta chains associated with a DCLRE1C missense variant, replicated independently.

The TCR sequence derives from a man younger than 40 in good health and CMV-seronegative. Specimen: PBMCs.

CDR3 DNA sequence: TGTGCCAGCAGCTTAGGACTAGCGGGAGTTACCCAGCAGTACTTC. It is translated as CASSLGLAGVTQQYF. The chain carries TRBV13 and TRBJ2-7; 11 bases are shared with TRBD2. Losses at the gene ends were 0 bases for V and 8 bases for J; bases not matched to a gene: 6. CDR3 length equals 15 residues. From germline, CDR1 is PRHDT and CDR2 FYEKMQ (reference sequence).